The clone carrying this T cell receptor (beta chain) appeared a few times. Antigen specificity is unknown. The sample belongs to a study of blood T cells in healthy people across ages. Study-wide findings and caveats: From one million sequenced T cells, diversity estimates were lower bounds.

Then a second PCR, running about 7 to 11 cycles, was carried out with a sample-barcoded 5' primer and a J-beta primer mix. MiXCR, applied by TCRdb to the 5' RACE reads, yields one record per CDR3 protein. The sample holds about 780,000 distinct CDR3 sequences, less than 60% seen once. V lost 3 bases and J lost 1, with 7 bases in between. CDR3 length: 15 amino acids. Specimen: blood. The clonotype comes from a man of 80 years or more in good health. The genes are TRBV12-3 or TRBV12-4 and TRBJ2-6; D is uncertain. CDR3 coding DNA: TGTGCCAGCAGTTTCTCCAGGTCTGGGGCCAACGTCCTGACTTTC. This translates into CASSFSRSGANVLTF.